These T cell receptor beta chains were read from a single sample in a study of control samples from healthy donors and cancer patients. Method: immunoSEQ multiplex PCR; TCRdb's copy keeps in-frame clones and lacks some. Of 120,000 or so clones in the sample, around 87% were seen once. Sequenced input: blood. These receptors were taken from a man in his 60s in good health. CDR3s include the opening cysteine and the closing phenylalanine or tryptophan. The order of the fields is V gene, clone size, D gene, J gene, CDR3 DNA, CDR3 protein. D genes are given only for firm matches. The size entry is marked missing in some rows and otherwise reads once, few, many or a size class.

V: TRBV24-1
size: NA
D: NA
J: TRBJ2-3
DNA: TGTGCCACCAGTGATGCCGACATTGCGGCTAGCACAGATACGCAGTATTTT
CDR3: CATSDADIAASTDTQYF

V: TRBV3-1/TRBV3-2
size: NA
D: NA
J: TRBJ1-1
DNA: TGTGCCAGCAGCCCCCGGGAGCCGAACACTGAAGCTTTCTTT
CDR3: CASSPREPNTEAFF

V: TRBV21-1
size: NA
D: NA
J: TRBJ1-5
DNA: TGTGCCAGCAGCAAAGACCCCGAAGGGTGGTTTCAGCCCCAGCATTTT
CDR3: CASSKDPEGWFQPQHF

V: TRBV5-1
size: NA
D: NA
J: TRBJ2-3
DNA: TGCGCCAGCAGCTCCGGTCCGTGGGGCCCTACCACAGATACGCAGTATTTT
CDR3: CASSSGPWGPTTDTQYF

V: TRBV7-8
size: NA
D: NA
J: TRBJ2-7
DNA: TGTGCCAGCAGCTTGGGGGTCGCCTACGAGCAGTACTTC
CDR3: CASSLGVAYEQYF

V: TRBV30
size: NA
D: NA
J: TRBJ2-2
DNA: TGTGCCTGGAGTGTGTCGGACACCGGGGAGCTGTTTTTT
CDR3: CAWSVSDTGELFF

V: TRBV5-1
size: NA
D: TRBD1
J: TRBJ1-6
DNA: TGCGCCAGCAGCCCGGGACAGCCCTATAATTCACCCCTCCACTTT
CDR3: CASSPGQPYNSPLHF

V: TRBV15
size: NA
D: NA
J: TRBJ1-5
DNA: TGTGCCACCAGCAGAGACCACATACAGCCCCAGCATTTT
CDR3: CATSRDHIQPQHF

V: TRBV6-1
size: NA
D: TRBD2
J: TRBJ2-3
DNA: TGTGCCAGCAGTGAGGGACTAGCGGATGGCACAGATACGCAGTATTTT
CDR3: CASSEGLADGTDTQYF

V: TRBV19
size: NA
D: TRBD2
J: TRBJ2-4
DNA: TGTGCCAGTAGTCTACTACTCCCAATAGCGGGGGGGCCGGTAGGTCGCGCCAAAAACATTCAGTACTTC
CDR3: CASSLLLPIAGGPVGRAKNIQYF

V: TRBV19
size: NA
D: NA
J: TRBJ1-2
DNA: TGTGCCAGTAGTTTACAGAACTATGGCTACACCTTC
CDR3: CASSLQNYGYTF

V: TRBV5-1
size: NA
D: NA
J: TRBJ1-1
DNA: TGCGCCAGCAGCCGTGGGGGCACACAGACTTACACTGAAGCTTTCTTT
CDR3: CASSRGGTQTYTEAFF

V: TRBV19
size: NA
D: TRBD1
J: TRBJ1-1
DNA: TGTGCCAGTAGTACCCGGGACAGGGTCATCCAAGCTTTCTTT
CDR3: CASSTRDRVIQAFF

V: TRBV5-1
size: NA
D: TRBD2
J: TRBJ2-5
DNA: TGCGCCAGCAGAGGGGGTAGCGGGGGAGAGACCCAGTACTTC
CDR3: CASRGGSGGETQYF

V: TRBV19
size: NA
D: TRBD1
J: TRBJ1-6
DNA: TGTGCCAGTATGGACAGGGAGAGGAATTCACCCCTCCACTTT
CDR3: CASMDRERNSPLHF

V: TRBV4-2
size: many
D: TRBD1
J: TRBJ1-2
DNA: TGTGCCAGCAGCCAAGAAGCGGGACAGGGTAATTTTAACTATGGCTACACCTTC
CDR3: CASSQEAGQGNFNYGYTF

V: TRBV27
size: NA
D: NA
J: TRBJ1-1
DNA: TGTGCCAGCTCATTAAGGGGACGGGGAATGAACACTGAAGCTTTCTTT
CDR3: CASSLRGRGMNTEAFF

V: TRBV19
size: NA
D: NA
J: TRBJ2-6
DNA: TGTGCCAGTAGCCCCACCGGGGGCAGAAGCTCTGGGGCCAACGTCCTGACTTTC
CDR3: CASSPTGGRSSGANVLTF

V: TRBV19
size: NA
D: TRBD1
J: TRBJ1-1
DNA: TGTGCCAGTAAGGGGTTGGACAGGGTCACTGAAGCTTTCTTT
CDR3: CASKGLDRVTEAFF

V: TRBV5-1
size: NA
D: NA
J: TRBJ1-3
DNA: TGCGCCAGCAGCTTGGGGGGTTCTGGAAACACCATATATTTT
CDR3: CASSLGGSGNTIYF

V: TRBV13
size: NA
D: TRBD2
J: TRBJ2-7
DNA: TGTGCCAGCAGCTTAGGGCCCACTAGCGGGGGCTCCTACGAGCAGTACTTC
CDR3: CASSLGPTSGGSYEQYF

V: TRBV11-2
size: NA
D: NA
J: TRBJ2-7
DNA: TGTGCCAGCAGCTTTGAACTTTTAACGTACGAGCAGTACTTC
CDR3: CASSFELLTYEQYF

V: TRBV19
size: NA
D: NA
J: TRBJ2-1
DNA: TGTGCCAGTAGTGCGGGCTACAATGAGCAGTTCTTC
CDR3: CASSAGYNEQFF

V: TRBV28
size: NA
D: TRBD2
J: TRBJ2-2
DNA: TGTGCCAGCAGAGAAGCCTTCCTGACTAGCGCGAACACCGGGGAGCTGTTTTTT
CDR3: CASREAFLTSANTGELFF

V: TRBV4-1
size: NA
D: TRBD2
J: TRBJ2-1
DNA: TGCGCCAGCAGCCAACAACGGACTAGCGGGGGTAATGAGCAGTTCTTC
CDR3: CASSQQRTSGGNEQFF

V: TRBV30
size: NA
D: NA
J: TRBJ1-6
DNA: TGTGCCTGGGAGTTGGGGTCGGGAAATTCACCCCTCCACTTT
CDR3: CAWELGSGNSPLHF

V: TRBV13
size: NA
D: NA
J: TRBJ2-7
DNA: TGTGCCAGCAGCCACTCCGGTCCTCGGGTCCAAGGTAGTGGCGAGCAGTACTTC
CDR3: CASSHSGPRVQGSGEQYF

V: TRBV29-1
size: NA
D: NA
J: TRBJ1-1
DNA: TGCAGCGTTGACGGGACACCCCTGGGGAACACTGAAGCTTTCTTT
CDR3: CSVDGTPLGNTEAFF

V: TRBV7-2
size: once
D: NA
J: TRBJ1-4
DNA: TGTGCCAGCAGTTATGAGAGAGCCCACGGAAAACTGTTTTTT
CDR3: CASSYERAHGKLFF

V: TRBV7-2
size: NA
D: TRBD2
J: TRBJ2-1
DNA: TGTGCCAGCAGCCGGACTAGCGGGGGGGCCGCGAGTCGGAATGAGCAGTTCTTC
CDR3: CASSRTSGGAASRNEQFF

V: TRBV3-1/TRBV3-2
size: NA
D: TRBD2
J: TRBJ2-3
DNA: TGTGCCAGCAGCGAACTAGCGGGGCTACCCTTTAGCACAGATACGCAGTATTTT
CDR3: CASSELAGLPFSTDTQYF

V: TRBV4-3
size: NA
D: TRBD2
J: TRBJ2-3
DNA: TGCGCCAGCAGCCAAGATCGGGTGGGACTAGCGGGGACCGGCACAGATACGCAGTATTTT
CDR3: CASSQDRVGLAGTGTDTQYF

V: TRBV9
size: NA
D: TRBD1
J: TRBJ2-2
DNA: TGTGCCAGCAGCGTAGCAGGACAGGGGGCGGCAGACACCGGGGAGCTGTTTTTT
CDR3: CASSVAGQGAADTGELFF

V: TRBV7-2
size: few
D: NA
J: TRBJ2-7
DNA: TGTGCCAGCAGCCCTGTCCGGGGGGAGCAGTACTTC
CDR3: CASSPVRGEQYF

V: TRBV18
size: once
D: TRBD1
J: TRBJ1-5
DNA: TGTGCCAGCTCACCCGCACAGGGGAATCAGCCCCAGCATTTT
CDR3: CASSPAQGNQPQHF

V: TRBV9
size: NA
D: NA
J: TRBJ1-2
DNA: TGTGCCAGCAGCGTAGGGGGTGGGGCAGGGTATAATGGCTACACCTTC
CDR3: CASSVGGGAGYNGYTF

V: TRBV3-1/TRBV3-2
size: NA
D: NA
J: TRBJ1-6
DNA: TGTGCCAGCAGCCATGGTCAGGGTATCAATTCACCCCTCCACTTT
CDR3: CASSHGQGINSPLHF

V: TRBV2
size: NA
D: NA
J: TRBJ2-7
DNA: TGTGCCAGCGGAAGACAGTTCTACTTCTCCTACGAGCAGTACTTC
CDR3: CASGRQFYFSYEQYF

V: TRBV3-1/TRBV3-2
size: once
D: NA
J: TRBJ1-6
DNA: TGTGCCAGCAGCCTACCTAATTCACCCCTCCACTTT
CDR3: CASSLPNSPLHF

V: TRBV30
size: NA
D: TRBD2
J: TRBJ2-3
DNA: TGTGCCTGGAGTGCCCTCGGGGGGGCGGTTTTAGATACGCAGTATTTT
CDR3: CAWSALGGAVLDTQYF

V: TRBV4-2
size: NA
D: NA
J: TRBJ2-5
DNA: TGTGCCAGCAGCCAAGATAGGGCAGGGCCACAAGAGACCCAGTACTTC
CDR3: CASSQDRAGPQETQYF

V: TRBV7-9
size: NA
D: TRBD2
J: TRBJ2-5
DNA: TGTGCCAGCAGCTTAGCCGGGGGGGAGACCCAGTACTTC
CDR3: CASSLAGGETQYF